The 16 T cell receptor beta chains listed next were all sequenced from one sample in a study of blood T cell repertoires in COVID-19 (dated by TCRdb to 2018 to 2020). The protocol used for the library was the immunoSEQ multiplex PCR assay. TCRdb limited this immuneACCESS table to in-frame rearrangements with V and J called. A share of clones is missing; checked studies link under half to unresolved V genes, and the rest is unexplained. For this sample the table gives about 250,000 clones, of which 86% were detected only once. The leading ten clones occupy approximately 6% of the sample. Sequenced sample: peripheral blood. These TCRs come from a woman of 80 years or more with COVID-19, enrolled during active disease.

This rearrangement joins TRBV15 to TRBJ2-5, with D perhaps TRBD2 (6 bases). Per the germline V gene, CDR1 is LNHNV and CDR2 is YYDKDF (reference sequence). CDR3 length equals 16 residues. The V and J ends lost 1 base and 2 bases respectively, with 14 bases between them. CDR3 bases: TGTGCCACCAGCAGAGGAGGCGGGGTTAGTCAAGAGACCCAGTACTTC. Translation gives CATSRGGGVSQETQYF. Complete variable domain (other parts from reference TRBV15 and TRBJ2-5): DAMVIQNPRYQVTQFGKPVTLSCSQTLNHNVMYWYQQKSSQAPKLLFHYYDKDFNNEADTPDNFQSRRPNTSFCFLDIRSPGLGDTAMYLCATSRGGGVSQETQYFGPGTRLLVL.

The chain links TRBV5-1 to TRBJ1-1; 8 nucleotides match TRBD1. The V segment lost 2 bases and the J segment 3 bases; nucleotides outside the gene matches: 9. CDR1 SGHRS and CDR2 YFSETQ come from the germline V gene. CDR3 size: 16 residues. The CDR3 loop is CASSFGQGGLHTEAFF. The CDR3 DNA reads TGCGCCAGCAGCTTTGGACAGGGCGGGTTACACACTGAAGCTTTCTTT. The whole variable domain, filled in from reference TRBV5-1 and TRBJ1-1, reads KAGVTQTPRYLIKTRGQQVTLSCSPISGHRSVSWYQQTPGQGLQFLFEYFSETQRNKGNFPGRFSGRQFSNSRSEMNVSTLELGDSALYLCASSFGQGGLHTEAFFGQGTRLTVV.

The count of this clone is one. The chain carries TRBV19 and TRBJ1-6; 7 nucleotides line up with TRBD1. CDR1 and CDR2 from the germline V gene are LNHDA and SQIVND (reference sequence). With 1 base clipped from V and 5 bases from J, the junction kept 5 bases outside the gene matches. This CDR3 contains 16 residues. In nucleotides, the CDR3 is TGTGCCAGTAGTATAGCCGTCAGGGGGAATAATTCACCCCTCCACTTT. Protein product: CASSIAVRGNNSPLHF.

V and J are TRBV5-1 and TRBJ1-1; TRBD1 is a possible D gene (5 bases). V lost 9 bases, J lost 0 bases, and 15 bases lay in between. This CDR3 has 14 amino acids. Germline loops: CDR1 SGHRS, CDR2 YFSETQ. CDR3 sequence: CATGPDTLNTEAFF. The DNA of the CDR3 is TGCGCCACCGGACCGGACACCTTGAACACTGAAGCTTTCTTT.

The chain recombines TRBV7-2 with TRBJ2-7, with 7 bases aligning to TRBD2. CDR1 is SGHTA and CDR2 is FQGNSA in the germline V gene. The J segment lost 7 bases and the V segment lost 4 bases, leaving 13 bases of the junction unmatched. This CDR3 is built from 15 residues. The CDR3 spells CASSSWTSGGREQYF. Written as DNA, the CDR3 is TGTGCCAGCAGCTCCTGGACTAGTGGGGGGAGGGAGCAGTACTTC.

This rearrangement joins TRBV6-5 to TRBJ1-6; TRBD1 agrees at 8 bases. Looked up from germline, CDR1 is MNHEY and CDR2 is SVGAGI. J gave up 9 bases and V 5 bases, and 9 bases lay outside the gene matches. The CDR3 covers 15 residues. The CDR3, as DNA: TGTGCCAGCAGTCAACAGGGGGGAGGAGGTTCACCCCTCCACTTT. Its protein product is CASSQQGGGGSPLHF.

The chain recombines TRBV10-1 with TRBJ2-2, with a possible D match to TRBD2 (6 bases). V gave up 8 bases and J gave up 3 bases, with 16 bases separating them. The germline gives CDR1 WNHNN, CDR2 SYGVQD (reference sequence). CDR3 length: 15 residues. The CDR3 protein is CASATGGFDTGELFF. In nucleotides, the CDR3 is TGCGCCAGCGCTACCGGGGGATTTGACACCGGGGAGCTGTTTTTT.

The chain recombines TRBV3-1 (or the pseudogene TRBV3-2) with TRBJ2-1, with TRBD2 matching over 9 bases. This CDR3 spans 15 amino acids. Germline V gene lookup returns CDR1 LGHDT and CDR2 YNNKEL (reference sequence). J was trimmed by 2 bases and V by 6 bases; bases with no gene match: 5. The CDR3 DNA follows: TGTGCCAGCAGTTTTAGCGGGGGACCCTACAATGAGCAGTTCTTC. This gives the protein CASSFSGGPYNEQFF.

The chain couples TRBV27 to TRBJ2-7; 11 nucleotides line up with TRBD2. The CDR3 contains 14 residues. The junction had 9 bases not matched to a gene; V was cut back by 8 bases and J by 6 bases. CDR1 and CDR2 (germline): MNHEY, SMNVEV (reference sequence). The CDR3 spells CASSQGGTSGEQYF. The CDR3, as DNA: TGTGCCAGCTCCCAGGGCGGGACTAGCGGCGAGCAGTACTTC.

The rearrangement uses TRBV5-4 and TRBJ1-1; 8 nucleotides align to TRBD1. V dropped 0 bases and J dropped 11; count of bases not matched to a gene: 18. Germline-derived CDR1 and CDR2 are SGHNT and YYREEE (reference sequence). The CDR3 spans 17 residues. CDR3 sequence: CASSLGDRGVASQTAFF. CDR3 nucleotides: TGTGCCAGCAGCTTGGGTGACAGGGGTGTCGCTAGCCAAACTGCTTTCTTT.

The chain has TRBV21-1 and TRBJ1-1. TRBV21-1 is annotated as a pseudogene. The CDR3 has 14 residues. CDR3 sequence (DNA): TGTGCCAGCAGCGTACGGGGGGCGCTCACTGAAGCTTTCTTT. This translates into CASSVRGALTEAFF.

This chain joins TRBV7-2 and TRBJ1-6; D not certain. V lost 1 base to trimming and J lost 5 bases, with 9 bases between them. CDR3 length: 15 residues. In germline, CDR1 is SGHTA, CDR2 FQGNSA. The CDR3 DNA sequence: TGTGCCAGCAGCTTAGGCCAGGCCAATAATTCACCCCTCCACTTT. Protein: CASSLGQANNSPLHF.

The rearrangement joins TRBV3-1 (or the pseudogene TRBV3-2) to TRBJ2-5, with TRBD2 identical over 12 bases. The CDR3 extends over 13 amino acids. The V and J ends lost 8 bases and 5 bases, in that order; junction bases with no gene match: 3. CDR1 is LGHDT and CDR2 is YNNKEL in the germline V gene (reference sequence). For the CDR3, the DNA is TGTGCCAGCGGGGGACTAGCGGGCGAGACCCAGTACTTC. Its protein product is CASGGLAGETQYF.

The J gene is TRBJ1-6, the V gene TRBV5-4; TRBD1 matches 8 bases. From germline, CDR1 is SGHNT and CDR2 YYREEE (reference sequence). The V segment lost 0 bases and the J segment 10 bases; nucleotides outside the gene matches: 6. This CDR3 has 15 residues. Here the CDR3 DNA reads TGTGCCAGCAGCTTGGTGGGACAGGTACACTCACCCCTCCACTTT. Its translation is CASSLVGQVHSPLHF. Full variable domain (missing parts from reference TRBV5-4 and TRBJ1-6): ETGVTQSPTHLIKTRGQQVTLRCSSQSGHNTVSWYQQALGQGPQFIFQYYREEENGRGNFPPRFSGLQFPNYSSELNVNALELDDSALYLCASSLVGQVHSPLHFGNGTRLTVT.

The J gene is TRBJ1-4, the V gene TRBV6-1, with D tentatively TRBD1 (6 bases). From germline, CDR1 is MNHNS and CDR2 SASEGT. Trimming removed 3 bases at V and 5 bases at J, with 13 bases between. The CDR3 extends over 15 amino acids. DNA for the CDR3: TGTGCCAGCAGTGACGGACAGCTCTCGAATGAAAAACTGTTTTTT. Its translation: CASSDGQLSNEKLFF.

The sample holds one count of this clone. The CDR3 DNA is TGTGCCAGCAGTTTAGACAGGTCTTCACCCCTCCACTTT. Residues: CASSLDRSSPLHF. This chain connects TRBV27 to TRBJ1-6; D possibly corresponds to TRBD1 (6 bases). Germline V gene lookup returns CDR1 MNHEY and CDR2 SMNVEV (reference sequence). The V gene lost 2 bases and the J gene lost 9 bases, with 8 bases spanning the gap. The CDR3 has 13 amino acids.